This T cell receptor (beta chain) was sequenced for a study of vaccination and CD4 T cells after COVID-19. General study findings and limits: Spike mono-reactive status applied to 304 of 307 vaccine-specific clones in convalescent patients.

Stated treatment: roughly ten-day PBMC culture with coronavirus spike peptide pools or control peptides (ViraFEST assay). Culture of 2 million to 2.5 million PBMCs per well took place with approximately 10 IU/ml IL-2 and 10 ug/ml peptide pools. Remarks on this clonotype: Its specificity is unknown.

Cultured CD4+ T cells had their DNA profiled by the Oncomine TCR Beta short-read assay. From cultured CD4+ T cells, genomic DNA was extracted. TCRdb re-called the PCR reads through MiXCR, storing one row per CDR3 protein. The sample lists approximately 4,400 distinct CDR3 sequences; 43% were seen once. There are 14 residues in the CDR3. V dropped 3 bases and J dropped 7 bases, with 13 bases sitting between them. Germline V gene lookup returns CDR1 DFQATT and CDR2 SNEGSKA (reference sequence). The V call is TRBV20-1, the J call TRBJ1-6, with D unclear. The sequenced material came from CD4+ T cells from blood, cultured in vitro. The origin of this receptor is a human donor who had recovered from COVID-19. The CDR3 DNA follows: TGCAGTGCTAGGCTCGGGCTGAGGAATTCACCCCTCCACTTT. As protein: CSARLGLRNSPLHF.